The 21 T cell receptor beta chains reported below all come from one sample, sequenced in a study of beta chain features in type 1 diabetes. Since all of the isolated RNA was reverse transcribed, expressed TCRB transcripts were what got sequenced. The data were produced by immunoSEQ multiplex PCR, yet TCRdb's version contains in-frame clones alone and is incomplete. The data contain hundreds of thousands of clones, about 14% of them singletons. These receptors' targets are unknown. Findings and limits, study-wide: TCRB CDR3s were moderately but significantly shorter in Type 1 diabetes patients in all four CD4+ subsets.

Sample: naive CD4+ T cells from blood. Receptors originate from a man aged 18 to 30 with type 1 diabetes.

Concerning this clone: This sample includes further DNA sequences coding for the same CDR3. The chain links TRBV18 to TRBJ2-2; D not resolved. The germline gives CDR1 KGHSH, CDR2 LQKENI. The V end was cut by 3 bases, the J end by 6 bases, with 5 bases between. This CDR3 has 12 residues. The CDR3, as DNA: TGTGCCAGCTCACCGCTCCCCGGGGAGCTGTTTTTT. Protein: CASSPLPGELFF.

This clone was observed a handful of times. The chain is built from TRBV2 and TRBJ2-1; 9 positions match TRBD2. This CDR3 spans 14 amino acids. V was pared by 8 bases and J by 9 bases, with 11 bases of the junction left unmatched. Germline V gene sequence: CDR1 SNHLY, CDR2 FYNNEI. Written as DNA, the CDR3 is TGTGCCAGCGGCGCTAGCGGGGAGGCTAGTGAGCAGTTCTTC. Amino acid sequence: CASGASGEASEQFF.

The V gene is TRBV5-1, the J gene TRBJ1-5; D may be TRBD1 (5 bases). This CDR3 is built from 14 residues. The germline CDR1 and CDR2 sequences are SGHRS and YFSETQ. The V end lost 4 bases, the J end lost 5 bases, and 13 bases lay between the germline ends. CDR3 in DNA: TGCGCCAGCAGCCTAGGGGAGGGACATCAGCCCCAGCATTTT. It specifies CASSLGEGHQPQHF.

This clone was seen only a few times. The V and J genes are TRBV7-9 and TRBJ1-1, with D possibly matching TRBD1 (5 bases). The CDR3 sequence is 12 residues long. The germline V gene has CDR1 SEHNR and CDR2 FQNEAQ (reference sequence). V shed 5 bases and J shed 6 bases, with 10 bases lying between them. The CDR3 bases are TGTGCCAGCAGCCCCAGGGAGGCTGAAGCTTTCTTT. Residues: CASSPREAEAFF.

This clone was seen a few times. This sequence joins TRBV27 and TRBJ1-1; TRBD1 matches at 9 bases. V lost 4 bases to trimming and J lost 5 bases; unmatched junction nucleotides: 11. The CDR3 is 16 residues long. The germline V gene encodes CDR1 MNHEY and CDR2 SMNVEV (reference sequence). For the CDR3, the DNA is TGTGCCAGCAGTTCACCGGGGGGGACAGGGAGGACTGAAGCTTTCTTT. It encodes CASSSPGGTGRTEAFF.

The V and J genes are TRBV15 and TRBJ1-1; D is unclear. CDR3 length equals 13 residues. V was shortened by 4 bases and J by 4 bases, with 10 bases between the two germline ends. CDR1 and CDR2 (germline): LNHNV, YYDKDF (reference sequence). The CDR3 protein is CATSTERGTEAFF. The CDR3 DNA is TGTGCCACCAGCACAGAGCGGGGCACTGAAGCTTTCTTT.

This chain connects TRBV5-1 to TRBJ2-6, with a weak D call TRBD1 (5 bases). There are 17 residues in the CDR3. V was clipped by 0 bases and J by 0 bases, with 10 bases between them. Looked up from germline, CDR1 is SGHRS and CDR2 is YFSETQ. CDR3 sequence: CASSLVPGNSGANVLTF. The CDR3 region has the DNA TGCGCCAGCAGCTTGGTCCCAGGGAACTCTGGGGCCAACGTCCTGACTTTC.

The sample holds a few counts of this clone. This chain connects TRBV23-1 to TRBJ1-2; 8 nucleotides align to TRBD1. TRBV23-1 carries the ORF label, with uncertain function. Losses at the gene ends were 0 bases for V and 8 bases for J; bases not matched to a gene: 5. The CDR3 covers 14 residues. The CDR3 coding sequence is TGCGCCAGCAGTCAATCGAACAGGGGGTCGGGCTACACCTTC. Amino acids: CASSQSNRGSGYTF.

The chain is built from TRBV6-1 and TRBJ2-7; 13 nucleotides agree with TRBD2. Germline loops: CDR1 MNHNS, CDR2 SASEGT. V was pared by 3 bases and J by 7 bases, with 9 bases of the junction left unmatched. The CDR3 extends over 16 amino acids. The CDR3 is CASSDLGTSGIYEQYF. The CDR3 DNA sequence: TGTGCCAGCAGTGATTTGGGGACTAGCGGGATTTATGAGCAGTACTTC.

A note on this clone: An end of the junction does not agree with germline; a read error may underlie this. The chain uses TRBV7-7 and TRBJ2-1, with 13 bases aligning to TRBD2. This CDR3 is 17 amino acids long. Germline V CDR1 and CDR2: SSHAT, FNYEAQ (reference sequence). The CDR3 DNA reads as TGTGCTAGCAGCCTTCAGCCAGGACTAGCGGGGGACAATGAGCAGTTCTTC. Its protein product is CASSLQPGLAGDNEQFF.

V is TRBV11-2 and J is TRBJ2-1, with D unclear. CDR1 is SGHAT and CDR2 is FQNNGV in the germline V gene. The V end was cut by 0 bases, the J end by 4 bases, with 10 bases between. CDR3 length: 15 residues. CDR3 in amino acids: CASSLDSPPYNEQFF. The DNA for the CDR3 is TGTGCCAGCAGCTTAGACTCCCCTCCGTACAATGAGCAGTTCTTC.

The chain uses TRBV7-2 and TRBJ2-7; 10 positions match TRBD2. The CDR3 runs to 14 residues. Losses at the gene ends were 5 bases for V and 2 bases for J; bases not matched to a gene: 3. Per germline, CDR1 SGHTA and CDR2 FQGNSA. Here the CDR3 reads CASSLTSGAYEQYF. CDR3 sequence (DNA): TGTGCCAGCAGCCTAACTAGCGGGGCCTACGAGCAGTACTTC.

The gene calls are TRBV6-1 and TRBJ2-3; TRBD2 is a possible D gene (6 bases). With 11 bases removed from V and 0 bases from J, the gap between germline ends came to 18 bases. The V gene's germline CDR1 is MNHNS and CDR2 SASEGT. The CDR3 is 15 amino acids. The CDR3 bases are TGTGCCGCCCGCCGGAGCGGGTTTAGCACAGATACGCAGTATTTT. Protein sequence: CAARRSGFSTDTQYF.

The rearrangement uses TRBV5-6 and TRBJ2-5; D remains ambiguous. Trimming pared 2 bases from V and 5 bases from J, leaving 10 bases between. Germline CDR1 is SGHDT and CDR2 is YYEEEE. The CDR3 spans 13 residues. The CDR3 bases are TGTGCCAGCAGCTTTGTGGGTCGGGAGACCCAGTACTTC. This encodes CASSFVGRETQYF.

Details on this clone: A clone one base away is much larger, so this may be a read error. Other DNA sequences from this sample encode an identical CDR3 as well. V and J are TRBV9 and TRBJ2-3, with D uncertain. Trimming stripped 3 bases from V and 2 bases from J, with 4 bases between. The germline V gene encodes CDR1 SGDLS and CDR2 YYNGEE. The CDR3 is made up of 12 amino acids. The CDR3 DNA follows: TGTGCCAGCAGCGGTGTCACAGATACGCAGTATTTT. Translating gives CASSGVTDTQYF.

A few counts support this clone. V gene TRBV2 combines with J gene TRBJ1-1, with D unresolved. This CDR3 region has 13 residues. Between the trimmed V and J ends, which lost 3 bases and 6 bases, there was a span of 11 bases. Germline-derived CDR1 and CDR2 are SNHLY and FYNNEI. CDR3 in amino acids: CASSDGRNPEAFF. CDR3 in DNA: TGTGCCAGCAGTGACGGGCGGAATCCTGAAGCTTTCTTT. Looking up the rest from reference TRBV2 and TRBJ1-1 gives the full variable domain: EPEVTQTPSHQVTQMGQEVILRCVPISNHLYFYWYRQILGQKVEFLVSFYNNEISEKSEIFDDQFSVERPDGSNFTLKIRSTKLEDSAMYFCASSDGRNPEAFFGQGTRLTVV.

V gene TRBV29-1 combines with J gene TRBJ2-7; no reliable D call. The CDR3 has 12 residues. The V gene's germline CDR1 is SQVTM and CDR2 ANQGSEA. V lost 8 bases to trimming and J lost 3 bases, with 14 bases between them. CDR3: CSISLRSYEQYF. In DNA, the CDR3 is TGCAGCATCTCCCTTAGAAGCTACGAGCAGTACTTC.

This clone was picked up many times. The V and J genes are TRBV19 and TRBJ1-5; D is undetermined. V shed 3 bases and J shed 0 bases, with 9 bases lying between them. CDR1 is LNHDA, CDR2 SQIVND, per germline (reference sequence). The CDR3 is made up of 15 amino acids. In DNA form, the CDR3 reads TGTGCCAGTAGTATTCTATCGGGTAGCAATCAGCCCCAGCATTTT. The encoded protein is CASSILSGSNQPQHF.

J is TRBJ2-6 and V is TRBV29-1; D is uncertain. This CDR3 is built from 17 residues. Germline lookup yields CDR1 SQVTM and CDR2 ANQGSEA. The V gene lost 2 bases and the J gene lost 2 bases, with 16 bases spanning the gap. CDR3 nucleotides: TGCAGCGTTGAATTTGGGTCCATTGGCGCTGGGGCCAACGTCCTGACTTTC. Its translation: CSVEFGSIGAGANVLTF.

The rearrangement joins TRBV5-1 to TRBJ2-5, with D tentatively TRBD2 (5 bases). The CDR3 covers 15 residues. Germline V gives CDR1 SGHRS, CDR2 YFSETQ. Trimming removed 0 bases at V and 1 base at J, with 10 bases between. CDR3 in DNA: TGCGCCAGCAGCTTGGAGCGGCAGACCCAAGAGACCCAGTACTTC. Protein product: CASSLERQTQETQYF.

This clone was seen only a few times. The CDR3 bases are TGTGCCAGCAGCGCCGGGACTCTGGCTGGTGGCTACACCTTC. Translation gives CASSAGTLAGGYTF. J is TRBJ1-2 and V is TRBV7-2, with D perhaps TRBD1 (5 bases). Germline V gene data show CDR1 as SGHTA and CDR2 as FQGNSA. The V end lost 5 bases, the J end lost 7 bases, and 17 bases lay between the germline ends. The CDR3 has 14 amino acids.